This T cell receptor beta chain was retrieved from a study of blood T cell repertoires in COVID-19 (TCRdb year 2020). As for the study more broadly: Samples from collaborators originated in the United States, Italy and Spain and spanned both the acute and convalescent phases of COVID-19. The prospective study material was composed of cDNA or gDNA derived from T cells, B-cell-depleted T cells, or PBMCs. Subjects who had been exposed to COVID-19, were actively infected with it, or had recovered from it provided the deeply sampled blood TCRbeta repertoires that made up the dataset. Where available, HLA class I and class II types were obtained from metadata supplied by the sample provider rather than from assay-based typing. A freely available public database, intended as a resource for researchers studying the immune response to SARS-CoV-2, is where the repertoires were released. Samples were obtained from the ongoing ImmuneRACE study (first 160 participants) and from 1,000 to 1,500 subjects provided by 6 global collaborators. A de-identified subject ID, COVID-19 status, age in years and sex were almost always included in the sample metadata. On the study overall, not on this receptor specifically: The amount of clinical and demographic metadata varied by source and participant and was provided uncurated.

TCRbeta CDR3 regions were amplified from genomic DNA by means of the immunoSEQ Assay, a bias-controlled multiplex PCR. The paper's processing steps were these. The number of nucleated cells in each sample was estimated from the amplification of reference gene primers within the assay. To quantify the absolute abundance of each unique TCRbeta CDR3 rearrangement, sequence reads were collapsed and filtered. Productive Simpson clonality was computed per sample as the square root of Simpson's diversity index over productive rearrangements. TCRdb re-hosts the immuneACCESS table, in-frame sequences only. Its copies lack some clones; in the studies checked, an unresolved V gene accounts for under half of them, and the cause for the rest is not known. V and J calls and clone size are as listed in that table; D and trimming were resolved from the DNA. The sample has about 480,000 clones on record, approximately 90% of them singletons. Of the sample, over 1.5% is held by the ten largest clones.

On this clone itself: Its antigen target is currently unknown. No per-base quality is available; no much larger clone lies one base away.

Taken from cysteine to phenylalanine, the CDR3 has 18 residues. Solely the CDR3 DNA is kept, with 54 bases framed from the first base. Trimming accounts for 6 bases at V and 3 bases at J, while the number of junction bases matched to no gene is 14. The germline V gene (reference sequence) provides CDR1 LNHDA and CDR2 SQIVND. Enrolling through a virtual design, the prospective study's participants ranged in age from roughly 18 to 100 years and lived across 20 to 25 United States geographic areas. Cohort assignment in the prospective study relied on participant-reported clinical history from a screening survey and a study questionnaire. Recovered participants in ImmuneRACE Cohort 3 were defined by two consecutive negative NP/OP PCR tests, clearance by a healthcare professional, or resolution of symptoms. In the prospective study, whole blood, serum and a nasopharyngeal or oropharyngeal swab were collected from each participant by mobile phlebotomists. Over a 2-month period, participants in the prospective study had the option of providing additional blood draws and questionnaires. Before DNA extraction, blood samples from the prospective study were shipped at room temperature or frozen.

The sequenced material came from PBMCs or T cells enriched from blood (not recorded which). The rearranged segments are TRBV19 and TRBJ1-5, with 10 central nucleotides matching TRBD1. The clonotype was recovered from a woman in her 40s who had recovered from COVID-19. CDR3 region: CASRPPGQGYTVNQPQHF. The bases are TGTGCCAGTAGGCCCCCGGGACAGGGGTATACGGTCAATCAGCCCCAGCATTTT.